These 28 T cell receptor beta chains were all obtained from the same sample, sequenced in a study of blood T cell repertoires in COVID-19. Clones were sequenced by immunoSEQ multiplex PCR, and TCRdb holds only the in-frame ones, with some missing. The repertoire holds roughly 150,000 clones, around 82% seen once, with about 3.9% in the top ten. The sequenced material came from peripheral blood. The source is a man aged 60 to 69 with acute or convalescent COVID-19.

The rearrangement joins TRBV2 to TRBJ1-5; no firm D call. Germline V gene sequence: CDR1 SNHLY, CDR2 FYNNEI. The V gene lost 7 bases and the J gene lost 1 base, with 11 bases spanning the gap. The CDR3 has 14 residues. CDR3 region: CASNGPQSNQPQHF. DNA of the CDR3: TGTGCCAGCAATGGGCCCCAAAGCAATCAGCCCCAGCATTTT.

J is TRBJ2-1 and V is TRBV5-1; 8 nucleotides agree with TRBD2. This CDR3 has 16 residues. With 6 bases clipped from V and 4 bases from J, the junction kept 12 bases outside the gene matches. Germline values: CDR1 SGHRS, CDR2 YFSETQ. The CDR3 nucleotides read TGCGCCAGCACTGTGGGGGCTAGCGGGCCATACAATGAGCAGTTCTTC. It is translated as CASTVGASGPYNEQFF.

A word on this clone: This CDR3 is also generated by other DNA sequences in the sample. The chain uses TRBV20-1 and TRBJ2-7; unclear D gene. Germline V gives CDR1 DFQATT, CDR2 SNEGSKA (reference sequence). V gave up 2 bases and J gave up 2 bases, with 4 bases separating them. The CDR3 is made up of 11 amino acids. The CDR3 sequence: CSARQAYEQYF. For the CDR3, the DNA is TGCAGTGCTAGACAGGCCTACGAGCAGTACTTC.

The V call is TRBV18, the J call TRBJ2-7; D might be TRBD1 (6 bases). The CDR3 sequence is 15 residues long. The V and J ends lost 6 bases and 2 bases respectively, with 17 bases between them. In germline, CDR1 is KGHSH, CDR2 LQKENI. CDR3 nucleotide sequence: TGTGCCAGCTCTCCCAAGGCCGGACAGACCTACGAGCAGTACTTC. Its translation is CASSPKAGQTYEQYF.

The rearrangement uses TRBV5-1 and TRBJ2-1; 10 bases agree with TRBD2. The CDR3 loop spans 16 amino acids. The germline gives CDR1 SGHRS, CDR2 YFSETQ. The J segment lost 7 bases and the V segment lost 3 bases, leaving 10 bases of the junction unmatched. The CDR3 loop is CASSSTSGLAMNEQFF. The CDR3 DNA reads as TGCGCCAGCAGCTCCACCTCGGGACTAGCGATGAATGAGCAGTTCTTC.

The chain joins TRBV15 to TRBJ2-7; D is unresolved. The CDR3 totals 16 residues. Trimming left V 0 bases short and J 0 bases short, with 12 bases between. Germline CDR1 reads LNHNV; CDR2 reads YYDKDF (reference sequence). This CDR3 is CATSRDASVASYEQYF. DNA for the CDR3: TGTGCCACCAGCAGAGATGCGAGCGTGGCCTCCTACGAGCAGTACTTC.

The chain recombines TRBV5-6 with TRBJ1-5; D possibly corresponds to TRBD1 (6 bases). V was trimmed by 4 bases and J by 0 bases, leaving 17 bases between them. CDR1 SGHDT and CDR2 YYEEEE come from the germline V gene. The CDR3 loop spans 17 amino acids. This CDR3 reads CASSLRKTGFSNQPQHF. CDR3 DNA: TGTGCCAGCAGCCTACGAAAGACAGGTTTTAGCAATCAGCCCCAGCATTTT.

The V gene is TRBV19, the J gene TRBJ1-4; D ambiguous. V lost 4 bases to trimming and J lost 3 bases, with 9 bases between them. This CDR3 comprises 14 residues. Germline V gives CDR1 LNHDA, CDR2 SQIVND (reference sequence). The CDR3 protein is CASSTTAANEKLFF. CDR3 DNA sequence: TGTGCCAGTAGTACAACAGCAGCTAATGAAAAACTGTTTTTT.

This clone has only one observation. The rearrangement links TRBV30 to TRBJ1-5, with 7 bases matching TRBD1. The CDR3 spans 13 residues. Trimming at V came to 1 base and at J to 4 bases, leaving 1 base not matched to a gene. Germline-derived CDR1 and CDR2 are GTSNPN and SVGIG (reference sequence). The CDR3 spells CAWSEQGNQPQHF. CDR3 bases: TGTGCCTGGAGTGAACAGGGGAATCAGCCCCAGCATTTT. The full variable domain, its missing parts supplied by reference TRBV30 and TRBJ1-5, is SQTIHQWPATLVQPVGSPLSLECTVEGTSNPNLYWYRQAAGRGLQLLFYSVGIGQISSEVPQNLSASRPQDRQFILSSKKLLLSDSGFYLCAWSEQGNQPQHFGDGTRLSIL.

The chain recombines TRBV7-9 with TRBJ2-5, with D perhaps TRBD1 (5 bases). From germline, CDR1 is SEHNR and CDR2 FQNEAQ (reference sequence). The V and J ends lost 5 bases and 3 bases respectively, with 19 bases between them. The CDR3 runs 16 residues. CDR3 in DNA: TGTGCCAGCAGCCCTCCCGTGGGGCGGCGAAAAGAGACCCAGTACTTC. Residues: CASSPPVGRRKETQYF.

The gene calls are TRBV10-3 and TRBJ2-7; 13 bases fit TRBD2. V shed 4 bases and J 5 bases; nucleotides not matched to a gene: 5. CDR1 is ENHRY, CDR2 SYGVKD, per germline. This CDR3 region has 15 residues. The CDR3 DNA reads as TGTGCCATCAGTGGGGGACTAGCGGGAAGGAACGAGCAGTACTTC. This codes for CAISGGLAGRNEQYF.

The chain employs TRBV18 and TRBJ1-1; no clear D gene. Between the trimmed V and J ends, which lost 3 bases and 0 bases, there was a span of 5 bases. Germline V CDR1 and CDR2: KGHSH, LQKENI. This CDR3 comprises 13 residues. The CDR3: CASSPGLNTEAFF. In nucleotides, the CDR3 is TGTGCCAGCTCACCCGGGTTGAACACTGAAGCTTTCTTT.

The chain recombines TRBV21-1 with TRBJ2-1; the table names TRBD2, a call not compared with the DNA. TRBV21-1 is a recognized pseudogene. This CDR3 region has 14 residues. CDR3 protein: CASSSCGGFGEQFF. CDR3 nucleotide sequence: TGTGCCAGCAGCAGTTGCGGGGGGTTCGGTGAGCAGTTCTTC.

The chain combines TRBV7-2 with TRBJ2-5, with 7 bases aligning to TRBD2. This CDR3 spans 15 amino acids. Losses at the gene ends were 2 bases for V and 4 bases for J; bases not matched to a gene: 7. The germline V gene has CDR1 SGHTA and CDR2 FQGNSA. CDR3 amino acids: CASSLFSGEGETQYF. The CDR3 nucleotides read TGTGCCAGCAGCTTATTCAGCGGGGAGGGAGAGACCCAGTACTTC.

The chain combines TRBV3-1 (or the pseudogene TRBV3-2) with TRBJ2-3; D might be TRBD1 (6 bases). The germline V and J ends were trimmed by 4 bases and 9 bases, with 14 bases remaining between them. From germline, CDR1 is LGHDT and CDR2 YNNKEL (reference sequence). This CDR3 is built from 13 residues. CDR3 coding DNA: TGTGCCAGCAGCCTCCAACAGGGAGTAACGCAGTATTTT. Translating it yields CASSLQQGVTQYF.

The J gene is TRBJ1-1, the V gene TRBV27, with TRBD1 matching over 9 bases. Germline trimming cut 5 bases from V and 3 bases from J; bases unmatched to any gene: 16. Looked up from germline, CDR1 is MNHEY and CDR2 is SMNVEV (reference sequence). The CDR3 length is 18 residues. The DNA of the CDR3 is TGTGCCAGCAGTCCCGAGAGGACAGGGGACGGGTGGGACACTGAAGCTTTCTTT. It translates to CASSPERTGDGWDTEAFF.

This clone appeared a few times. The rearrangement joins TRBV28 to TRBJ2-7; possibly TRBD1 for D (8 bases). The length of the CDR3 is 15 residues. Trimming stripped 4 bases from V and 2 bases from J, with 15 bases between. Germline V gene data show CDR1 as MDHEN and CDR2 as SYDVKM. The CDR3 DNA is TGTGCCAGCAGTTCCTGGACAGGGACTACCTACGAGCAGTACTTC. The encoded protein is CASSSWTGTTYEQYF.

This clone was counted ten times or more. The gene calls are TRBV19 and TRBJ1-2, with unresolved D. The CDR3 is 14 residues long. The ends were cut back, 3 bases at V and 1 base at J, with 9 bases in the middle. The germline V gene encodes CDR1 LNHDA and CDR2 SQIVND (reference sequence). CDR3 sequence (DNA): TGTGCCAGTAGTATGTACGGGATTAACTATGGCTACACCTTC. This translates into CASSMYGINYGYTF.

This chain links TRBV2 with TRBJ2-7; TRBD2 might be the D (6 bases). V lost 5 bases to trimming and J lost 3 bases, with 11 bases between them. Germline CDR1 and CDR2: SNHLY and FYNNEI. The CDR3 has 13 amino acids. CDR3 sequence: CASSTGTGYEQYF. CDR3 DNA sequence: TGTGCCAGCAGTACGGGGACTGGCTACGAGCAGTACTTC.

The V gene is TRBV19, the J gene TRBJ2-5; 12 nucleotides agree with TRBD2. V lost 4 bases to trimming and J lost 4 bases; unmatched junction nucleotides: 7. Germline lookup yields CDR1 LNHDA and CDR2 SQIVND (reference sequence). The CDR3 sequence is 16 residues long. CDR3 sequence: CASSKLAGGGGETQYF. The CDR3 DNA follows: TGTGCCAGTAGTAAACTAGCGGGAGGCGGAGGAGAGACCCAGTACTTC.

CDR3 amino acids: CASSKGRQLDYGYTF. The CDR3 DNA reads TGTGCCAGCAGCAAAGGAAGACAGCTTGACTATGGCTACACCTTC. The chain links TRBV21-1 to TRBJ1-2; the DNA was not compared with TRBD1, the D call given in the table. TRBV21-1 is designated a pseudogene. The CDR3 sequence is 15 residues long.

This chain links TRBV28 with TRBJ2-5; a weak D match, TRBD2 (6 bases). The CDR3 is made up of 15 amino acids. CDR1 is MDHEN and CDR2 is SYDVKM in the germline V gene. Trimming stripped 7 bases from V and 2 bases from J, with 17 bases between. The CDR3 bases are TGTGCCAGCAACCCTTGGCGGGACCTACAAGAGACCCAGTACTTC. Translating it yields CASNPWRDLQETQYF.

CDR3 coding DNA: TGTGCCAGCAGTTTAGCGGGAGGGTACAATGAGCAGTTCTTC. Amino acids: CASSLAGGYNEQFF. This chain links TRBV6-2 or TRBV6-3 with TRBJ2-1; 11 positions match TRBD2. The CDR3 is 14 amino acids. With 4 bases clipped from V and 4 bases from J, the junction kept 0 bases outside the gene matches. Germline CDR1 MNHEY, CDR2 SVGEGT.

The genes are TRBV7-3 and TRBJ2-3, with D perhaps matching TRBD1 (5 bases). CDR1 and CDR2 (germline): SGHTA, FQGTGA. Trimming took off 2 bases at V and 1 base at J, with 13 bases between the two ends. The CDR3 covers 16 residues. The CDR3 region has the DNA TGTGCCAGCAGCTTACAGGGTGGGGTCCGCACAGATACGCAGTATTTT. It specifies CASSLQGGVRTDTQYF.

The rearrangement links TRBV28 to TRBJ1-1, with TRBD1 matching 7 bases. The CDR3 totals 14 residues. Germline assignment: CDR1 MDHEN and CDR2 SYDVKM. J lost 5 bases, V lost 3 bases, and 6 bases had no gene match. The CDR3 loop is CASSLRGTATEAFF. Here the CDR3 DNA reads TGTGCCAGCAGTTTGCGAGGGACAGCTACTGAAGCTTTCTTT.

The chain carries TRBV19 and TRBJ1-2; 7 bases agree with TRBD1. The V gene end was trimmed by 7 bases and the J gene end by 4 bases; junction bases not matched to a gene: 12. CDR3 length: 15 amino acids. Germline V CDR1 and CDR2: LNHDA, SQIVND (reference sequence). CDR3 DNA sequence: TGTGCCAGTACCCTGGGGGACAGAGTGGGCTATGGCTACACCTTC. Amino acid sequence: CASTLGDRVGYGYTF.

The gene calls are TRBV12-3 or TRBV12-4 and TRBJ2-5; maybe TRBD2 (6 bases). The V end lost 6 bases, the J end lost 5 bases, and 13 bases lay between the germline ends. This CDR3 comprises 13 residues. The CDR3 region has the DNA TGTGCCAGCAGCCCTAGTGGGGGGGAGACCCAGTACTTC. Encoded protein: CASSPSGGETQYF.

The genes are TRBV19 and TRBJ2-3, with D perhaps TRBD1 (6 bases). The germline V gene encodes CDR1 LNHDA and CDR2 SQIVND (reference sequence). Trimming cost V 2 bases and J 3 bases, with 6 bases left between them. The CDR3 consists of 13 residues. CDR3 region: CASSIQGTDTQYF. The CDR3 DNA follows: TGTGCCAGTAGTATACAGGGGACAGATACGCAGTATTTT. The complete variable domain, with remaining parts taken from reference TRBV19 and TRBJ2-3, reads DGGITQSPKYLFRKEGQNVTLSCEQNLNHDAMYWYRQDPGQGLRLIYYSQIVNDFQKGDIAEGYSVSREKKESFPLTVTSAQKNPTAFYLCASSIQGTDTQYFGPGTRLTVL.